This T cell receptor beta chain emerged from a study of cytomegalovirus exposure and HLA in healthy donors. A multiplex PCR was run with 60 Vbeta primers and 13 Jbeta primers. The assay was immunoSEQ multiplex PCR, and TCRdb's table has in-frame clones only and misses some. This sample has 90,000 to 150,000 clones; about 8.6% occur once, and the top ten carry around 6%. Germline loops: CDR1 LGHNT, CDR2 FRNRAP. CDR3 length equals 16 residues. V shed 6 bases and J shed 3 bases, with 17 bases lying between them. The sample consisted of PBMCs. The sequence came from a woman in her thirties or forties in good health and CMV-seropositive. This chain connects TRBV12-5 to TRBJ2-2; D perhaps matches TRBD1 (6 bases). In DNA, the CDR3 is TGTGCTAGTGGCCGCCAAGACAGGAGTGACACCGGGGAGCTGTTTTTT. It specifies CASGRQDRSDTGELFF.